This T cell receptor (beta chain) was obtained from a study of T cell responses to AZD1222 COVID-19 vaccine. For the study at large: Pooled samples include second doses given at about 4 or 12 weeks.

A note on this clone: The antigen is undetermined.

Findings of the study overall: It should be noted that donors were predominantly white British and more often female, and clonal diversity was possibly underestimated. Sampling captured repertoires only after the peak T cell response.

Clones were sequenced by immunoSEQ multiplex PCR, and TCRdb holds only the in-frame ones, with some missing. The table includes 130,000 or so clones, 80% to 90% detected once. The receptor's source is an adult in good health. This specimen was peripheral blood, taken on day 0 of AZD1222 vaccination.

The CDR3 protein is CASSPDNRNQPQHF. CDR3 DNA sequence: TGTGCCAGCAGCCCCGACAACCGCAATCAGCCCCAGCATTTT. The rearrangement uses TRBV2 and TRBJ1-5, with unresolved D. From germline, CDR1 is SNHLY and CDR2 FYNNEI. There are 14 residues in the CDR3. V was pared by 6 bases and J by 2 bases, with 11 bases between.